This entry lists 15 T cell receptor beta chains sequenced from one sample in a study of radiotherapy plus CTLA-4 blockade in lung cancer. Only in-frame clones appear in the TCRdb table, and some are missing; sequencing was by immunoSEQ multiplex PCR. The top ten clones hold 4.5% to 6% of a sample with about 98,000 clones, about 90% of them seen once. This material consisted of peripheral blood, taken from a patient treated with radiotherapy plus ipilimumab. The receptors were sampled from a human donor with non-small cell lung cancer that progressed on radiotherapy plus ipilimumab.

The J gene is TRBJ2-1, the V gene TRBV27, with 11 bases lining up with TRBD2. V shed 0 bases and J 6 bases; nucleotides not matched to a gene: 1. The germline V gene has CDR1 MNHEY and CDR2 SMNVEV (reference sequence). There are 15 residues in the CDR3. For the CDR3, the DNA is TGTGCCAGCAGTTTATCTAGCGGGAGGGGCAATGAGCAGTTCTTC. Residues: CASSLSSGRGNEQFF.

This chain uses TRBV5-1 with TRBJ2-3; 7 bases fit TRBD1. Germline lookup yields CDR1 SGHRS and CDR2 YFSETQ. The junction had 6 bases not matched to a gene; V was cut back by 4 bases and J by 4 bases. The CDR3 is 14 residues long. The CDR3: CASSMGQNADTQYF. CDR3 sequence (DNA): TGCGCCAGCAGCATGGGACAGAACGCAGATACGCAGTATTTT. The full variable domain, in which reference TRBV5-1 and TRBJ2-3 provide the parts outside the CDR3, is KAGVTQTPRYLIKTRGQQVTLSCSPISGHRSVSWYQQTPGQGLQFLFEYFSETQRNKGNFPGRFSGRQFSNSRSEMNVSTLELGDSALYLCASSMGQNADTQYFGPGTRLTVL.

The V gene is TRBV7-9, the J gene TRBJ2-1, with 9 bases identical to TRBD2. Germline assignment: CDR1 SEHNR and CDR2 FQNEAQ (reference sequence). The CDR3 totals 15 residues. J lost 12 bases, V lost 3 bases, and 12 bases had no gene match. CDR3 coding DNA: TGTGCCAGCAGCTTTGCCAGCGGGAGGACGGGGTGGCAGTTCTTC. This codes for CASSFASGRTGWQFF.

J is TRBJ2-5 and V is TRBV10-1; TRBD2 aligns across 7 bases. The length of the CDR3 is 15 residues. V lost 4 bases, J lost 4 bases, and 9 bases stayed unmatched. Per the germline V gene, CDR1 is WNHNN and CDR2 is SYGVQD (reference sequence). DNA of the CDR3: TGCGCCAGCAGTGCGCCCCCTATAGCGGGAGAGACCCAGTACTTC. It specifies CASSAPPIAGETQYF.

This chain joins TRBV19 and TRBJ1-1; 7 bases fit TRBD1. This CDR3 region has 15 residues. Germline V gives CDR1 LNHDA, CDR2 SQIVND (reference sequence). The junction had 7 bases not matched to a gene; V was cut back by 6 bases and J by 0 bases. CDR3 loop: CASRRPGGMNTEAFF. DNA for the CDR3: TGTGCCAGTAGGAGACCAGGGGGGATGAACACTGAAGCTTTCTTT.

The genes are TRBV15 and TRBJ2-2; D might be TRBD1 or TRBD2, each matching 5 bases. Germline CDR1 and CDR2: LNHNV and YYDKDF (reference sequence). Trimming stripped 1 base from V and 6 bases from J, with 6 bases between. The CDR3 runs 13 residues. The CDR3 DNA reads TGTGCCACCAGCAGAGCGGGGCCCGGGGAGCTGTTTTTT. The encoded protein is CATSRAGPGELFF.

The V and J genes are TRBV11-2 and TRBJ2-7, with D tentatively TRBD2 (6 bases). The CDR3 spans 13 residues. Germline loops: CDR1 SGHAT, CDR2 FQNNGV. Trimming removed 2 bases at V and 6 bases at J, with 11 bases between. The CDR3 loop reads CASSLPGVGEQYF. For the CDR3, the DNA is TGTGCCAGCAGCTTACCGGGAGTAGGCGAGCAGTACTTC.

V usage is TRBV6-5 and J usage is TRBJ1-2; 8 bases line up with TRBD1. This CDR3 has 14 residues. With V trimmed by 5 bases and J by 6 bases, 8 bases remained unmatched. From germline, CDR1 is MNHEY and CDR2 SVGAGI. The CDR3 sequence: CASSQGAASDGYTF. The CDR3 DNA reads as TGTGCCAGCAGTCAGGGGGCGGCCTCTGATGGCTACACCTTC.

The chain joins TRBV9 to TRBJ2-1; D is perhaps TRBD1 or TRBD2 (5 bases each). Germline CDR1 is SGDLS and CDR2 is YYNGEE. Trimming took off 2 bases at V and 10 bases at J, with 19 bases between the two ends. This CDR3 has 15 amino acids. The CDR3 DNA is TGTGCCAGCAGCGTGAGACCCGGGACGAACGACGAGCAGTTCTTC. It encodes CASSVRPGTNDEQFF.

The rearrangement uses TRBV2 and TRBJ1-5; a possible D gene is TRBD1 (5 bases). Per the germline V gene, CDR1 is SNHLY and CDR2 is FYNNEI. CDR3 length: 13 residues. Trimming left V 6 bases short and J 4 bases short, with 10 bases between. In DNA, the CDR3 is TGTGCCAGCAGCGCGGGGCGGAATCAGCCCCAGCATTTT. Encoded protein: CASSAGRNQPQHF. Full variable domain (rest looked up from reference TRBV2 and TRBJ1-5): EPEVTQTPSHQVTQMGQEVILRCVPISNHLYFYWYRQILGQKVEFLVSFYNNEISEKSEIFDDQFSVERPDGSNFTLKIRSTKLEDSAMYFCASSAGRNQPQHFGDGTRLSIL.

This chain joins TRBV6-6 and TRBJ2-1; either TRBD1 or TRBD2 may fit D (5 bases each). This CDR3 has 13 residues. CDR1 MNHNY and CDR2 SVGAGI come from the germline V gene (reference sequence). V shed 2 bases and J shed 8 bases, with 10 bases lying between them. CDR3 loop: CASSYGGMDEQFF. The CDR3 nucleotides read TGTGCCAGCAGTTACGGGGGAATGGATGAGCAGTTCTTC.

J is TRBJ2-7 and V is TRBV7-9, with 11 bases aligning to TRBD1. Unmatched junction bases numbered 5, after V lost 3 bases and J lost 7 bases. Germline V lookup: CDR1 SEHNR, CDR2 FQNEAQ (reference sequence). This CDR3 has 14 amino acids. Here the CDR3 reads CASSFGQGAGEQYF. The CDR3 nucleotides are TGTGCCAGCAGCTTCGGACAGGGGGCGGGGGAGCAGTACTTC.

A single count supports this clone. This sequence joins TRBV18 and TRBJ1-1, with D perhaps matching TRBD1 (5 bases). Germline-derived CDR1 and CDR2 are KGHSH and LQKENI. The CDR3 sequence is 14 residues long. The V and J ends lost 2 bases and 4 bases respectively, with 11 bases between them. Here the CDR3 DNA reads TGTGCCAGCTCACCAGGGGCAACGGGCACTGAAGCTTTCTTT. This gives the protein CASSPGATGTEAFF.

The chain employs TRBV2 and TRBJ1-5; D not resolved. Germline loops: CDR1 SNHLY, CDR2 FYNNEI. V shed 3 bases and J shed 6 bases, with 12 bases lying between them. This CDR3 spans 14 amino acids. DNA for the CDR3: TGTGCCAGCAGTGAGGCGAGGGTTAGTCAGCCCCAGCATTTT. Translating it yields CASSEARVSQPQHF.

The V call is TRBV28, the J call TRBJ2-3, with 7 positions matching TRBD2. The germline CDR1 and CDR2 sequences are MDHEN and SYDVKM. This CDR3 is built from 15 residues. V dropped 4 bases and J dropped 2; count of bases not matched to a gene: 6. DNA for the CDR3: TGTGCCAGCAGTTCTATAGCGGGCCTCACAGATACGCAGTATTTT. It encodes CASSSIAGLTDTQYF.